This is a list of T cell receptor beta chains from one sample in a study of CD8+ T cells in alopecia areata. TCRdb's table, derived via immunoSEQ multiplex PCR, lists solely in-frame clones and lacks some. This table has about 120,000 clones, about half appearing once. The sequencing used CD4+ T cells sorted from blood, collected at week 4, from a patient treated with tofacitinib. The receptors derive from a human donor with alopecia areata. Each CDR3 is given with its conserved first and last residue. D genes are given only for firm matches. Some rows mark clone size as missing; the rest say once, few, many or name a class of expanded clone.

J: TRBJ2-5
length: 13
V: TRBV2
size: NA
D: NA
CDR3: CASRTDLGETQYF
DNA: TGTGCCAGCAGGACCGACCTGGGGGAGACCCAGTACTTC

J: TRBJ2-1
length: 15
V: TRBV18
size: few
D: NA
CDR3: CASSPLVGVVNEQFF
DNA: TGTGCCAGCTCACCCCTCGTTGGTGTTGTCAATGAGCAGTTCTTC

J: TRBJ2-1
length: 13
V: TRBV18
size: NA
D: NA
CDR3: CASSPPLRGEQFF
DNA: TGTGCCAGCTCACCACCCCTACGGGGGGAGCAGTTCTTC

J: TRBJ2-7
length: 16
V: TRBV9
size: NA
D: TRBD2
CDR3: CASSVAGGGGGYEQYF
DNA: TGTGCCAGCAGCGTAGCTGGGGGTGGCGGGGGTTACGAGCAGTACTTC

J: TRBJ1-2
length: 14
V: TRBV7-9
size: many
D: NA
CDR3: CASSPGLKDSGYTF
DNA: TGTGCCAGCAGCCCGGGACTTAAAGATAGTGGCTACACCTTC

J: TRBJ2-1
length: 15
V: TRBV6-1
size: NA
D: NA
CDR3: CASSEAGGPYNEQFF
DNA: TGTGCCAGCAGTGAAGCGGGGGGTCCCTACAATGAGCAGTTCTTC

J: TRBJ1-6
length: 14
V: TRBV5-1
size: NA
D: NA
CDR3: CASSLERSNSPLHF
DNA: TGCGCCAGCAGCTTGGAACGATCCAATTCACCCCTCCACTTT

J: TRBJ1-4
length: 16
V: TRBV30
size: NA
D: TRBD1
CDR3: CAWSVSRTGRNEKLFF
DNA: TGTGCCTGGAGTGTATCCCGGACAGGGCGTAATGAAAAACTGTTTTTT

J: TRBJ1-4
length: 16
V: TRBV7-8
size: few
D: NA
CDR3: CASSPVFGSTNEKLFF
DNA: TGTGCCAGCAGCCCAGTTTTCGGGTCAACTAATGAAAAACTGTTTTTT

J: TRBJ1-1
length: 14
V: TRBV14
size: few
D: TRBD1
CDR3: CASSQDRRQGEAFF
DNA: TGTGCCAGCAGCCAAGATCGGCGACAGGGTGAAGCTTTCTTT

J: TRBJ2-3
length: 15
V: TRBV2
size: NA
D: TRBD1
CDR3: CASSGQGQPTDTQYF
DNA: TGTGCCAGCAGTGGACAGGGCCAACCCACAGATACGCAGTATTTT

J: TRBJ1-1
length: 11
V: TRBV30
size: NA
D: NA
CDR3: CASNTNTEAFF
DNA: TGTGCCTCAAATACTAACACTGAAGCTTTCTTT

J: TRBJ2-5
length: 14
V: TRBV15
size: NA
D: TRBD1
CDR3: CATSRGPGGETQYF
DNA: TGTGCCACCAGCAGAGGACCAGGGGGAGAGACCCAGTACTTC

J: TRBJ1-3
length: 13
V: TRBV29-1
size: NA
D: NA
CDR3: CSVVADSGNTIYF
DNA: TGCAGCGTTGTCGCGGACTCTGGAAACACCATATATTTT

J: TRBJ2-1
length: 11
V: TRBV29-1
size: NA
D: NA
CDR3: CSVEGLGEQFF
DNA: TGCAGCGTTGAAGGACTAGGTGAGCAGTTCTTC

J: TRBJ2-7
length: 13
V: TRBV25-1
size: few
D: NA
CDR3: CATQGGPNTEQYF
DNA: TGTGCCACCCAAGGGGGGCCGAACACCGAGCAGTACTTC

J: TRBJ2-2
length: 15
V: TRBV5-1
size: NA
D: NA
CDR3: CASTKERGDTGELFF
DNA: TGCGCCAGCACCAAAGAAAGGGGGGACACCGGGGAGCTGTTTTTT

J: TRBJ2-3
length: 16
V: TRBV4-1
size: NA
D: NA
CDR3: CASSPPHSASTDTQYF
DNA: TGCGCCAGCAGCCCGCCCCATAGCGCTAGCACAGATACGCAGTATTTT

J: TRBJ2-2
length: 18
V: TRBV9
size: NA
D: TRBD2
CDR3: CASSVRTSAQKGTGELFF
DNA: TGTGCCAGCAGCGTTAGGACTAGCGCCCAAAAGGGAACCGGGGAGCTGTTTTTT

J: TRBJ1-6
length: 14
V: TRBV6-5
size: few
D: TRBD1
CDR3: CASTDPGGPTPLHF
DNA: TGTGCCAGCACCGACCCAGGGGGCCCGACACCCCTCCACTTT

J: TRBJ1-6
length: 18
V: TRBV11-2
size: many
D: NA
CDR3: CASSLRMGGSSYNSPLHF
DNA: TGTGCCAGCAGCCTTCGGATGGGTGGTAGCTCCTATAATTCACCCCTCCACTTT

J: TRBJ2-7
length: 14
V: TRBV29-1
size: NA
D: NA
CDR3: CSVGAPTPTYEQYF
DNA: TGCAGCGTTGGGGCTCCGACACCAACCTACGAGCAGTACTTC

J: TRBJ2-5
length: 15
V: TRBV4-2
size: NA
D: TRBD2
CDR3: CASSQGLAYGGTQYF
DNA: TGTGCCAGCAGCCAAGGACTAGCCTACGGGGGGACCCAGTACTTC

J: TRBJ2-1
length: 15
V: TRBV30
size: NA
D: NA
CDR3: CAWSDEGFVVNEQFF
DNA: TGTGCCTGGAGTGACGAGGGATTTGTTGTCAATGAGCAGTTCTTC

J: TRBJ2-1
length: 16
V: TRBV29-1
size: few
D: TRBD2
CDR3: CSVYFTGTMTYNEQFF
DNA: TGCAGCGTTTACTTTACCGGGACTATGACCTACAATGAGCAGTTCTTC

J: TRBJ2-7
length: 15
V: TRBV6-1
size: NA
D: NA
CDR3: CASSEWGTKGDEQYF
DNA: TGTGCCAGCAGTGAATGGGGCACCAAAGGCGACGAGCAGTACTTC

J: TRBJ2-5
length: 14
V: TRBV19
size: NA
D: TRBD1
CDR3: CASSMDRVGETQYF
DNA: TGTGCCAGTAGTATGGACAGGGTTGGCGAGACCCAGTACTTC

J: TRBJ1-5
length: 13
V: TRBV14
size: few
D: NA
CDR3: CASSQGYGQPQHF
DNA: TGTGCCAGCAGCCAGGGGTATGGGCAGCCCCAGCATTTT

J: TRBJ2-5
length: 13
V: TRBV2
size: NA
D: TRBD1
CDR3: CASRGTGGETQYF
DNA: TGTGCCAGCAGGGGGACAGGGGGCGAGACCCAGTACTTC

J: TRBJ1-2
length: 14
V: TRBV27
size: NA
D: TRBD1
CDR3: CASSNYRGPRGYTF
DNA: TGTGCCAGCAGTAACTACAGGGGGCCCAGGGGCTACACCTTC